This T cell receptor (beta chain) was identified during a study of a mutant IDH1 vaccine in newly diagnosed glioma. The overall study: Patients arrived already treated with radiotherapy, temozolomide, or both, most having had both.

Looked up from germline, CDR1 is SGHAT and CDR2 is FQNNGV. With 5 bases removed from V and 2 bases from J, the gap between germline ends came to 16 bases. The CDR3 length is 16 residues. There are a few counts of this clone. Time point indicated: baseline, week 1 (first vaccination visit). Noted treatment: pre-vaccination baseline after standard-of-care therapy. Every donor had a new WHO grade 3 or 4 astrocytoma that was IDH1-mutant, with loss of nuclear ATRX. Libraries were prepared by immunoSEQ multiplex PCR; TCRdb keeps only in-frame clonotypes and omits some of them. The sample yields approximately 54,000 clones, approximately 81% seen once.

The TCR sequence derives from a man between 18 and 35 years old with glioma. The sample in question was PBMCs, obtained from a glioma patient treated with radiotherapy, temozolomide or both. The V call is TRBV11-2, the J call TRBJ2-1; no clear D gene. CDR3 region: CASSDPGREAYNEQFF. The DNA for the CDR3 is TGTGCCAGCAGCGACCCGGGCCGCGAGGCCTACAATGAGCAGTTCTTC. The entire variable domain, with the rest obtained from reference TRBV11-2 and TRBJ2-1, is as follows: EAGVAQSPRYKIIEKRQSVAFWCNPISGHATLYWYQQILGQGPKLLIQFQNNGVVDDSQLPKDRFSAERLKGVDSTLKIQPAKLEDSAVYLCASSDPGREAYNEQFFGPGTRLTVL.